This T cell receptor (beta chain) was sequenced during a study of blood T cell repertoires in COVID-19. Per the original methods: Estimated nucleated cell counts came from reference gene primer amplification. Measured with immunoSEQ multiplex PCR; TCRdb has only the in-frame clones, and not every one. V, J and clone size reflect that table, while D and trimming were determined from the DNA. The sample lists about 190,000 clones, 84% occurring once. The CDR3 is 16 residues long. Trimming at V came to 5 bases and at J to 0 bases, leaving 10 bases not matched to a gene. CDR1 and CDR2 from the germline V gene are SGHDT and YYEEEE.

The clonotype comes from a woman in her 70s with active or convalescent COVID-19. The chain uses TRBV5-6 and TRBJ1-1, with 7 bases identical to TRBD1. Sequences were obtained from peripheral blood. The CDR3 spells CASSTGASWMNTEAFF. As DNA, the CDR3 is TGTGCCAGCAGTACAGGGGCGAGTTGGATGAACACTGAAGCTTTCTTT.